This T cell receptor beta chain was recorded in a study of shared clonotypes between healthy human individuals. Study conclusions and caveats: Clonotype sharing among donors likely depends on sequencing depth. The low donor count limited represented genetic and exposure-history diversity.

Unsorted PBMC contributed roughly 320 ng DNA, around 30,000 T cell genomes, to each replicate PCR. PBMC DNA, left unsorted, was sequenced on ten immunoSEQ deep assay plates. Assay used: immunoSEQ multiplex PCR; TCRdb lists only in-frame clones, some missing. The data show about 490,000 clones, roughly 80% seen once. This clone was seen a few times. Antigen unknown. This CDR3 has 12 amino acids. The trim removed 8 bases at V and 4 bases at J, leaving 3 bases unmatched. Germline lookup yields CDR1 SNHLY and CDR2 FYNNEI. The chain is built from TRBV2 and TRBJ2-5; 8 nucleotides align to TRBD2. The receptor was isolated from a woman aged 40 to 50 in good health. Some clones in this sample may be carry-over from other donors' samples. Sequenced input: PBMCs. The chain's CDR3 is CASGREGETQYF. In DNA form, the CDR3 reads TGTGCCAGCGGACGGGAGGGAGAGACCCAGTACTTC. Full variable domain (outside the CDR3, taken from reference TRBV2 and TRBJ2-5): EPEVTQTPSHQVTQMGQEVILRCVPISNHLYFYWYRQILGQKVEFLVSFYNNEISEKSEIFDDQFSVERPDGSNFTLKIRSTKLEDSAMYFCASGREGETQYFGPGTRLLVL.